A selection of T cell receptor beta chains follows, all from one sample in a study of blood T cell repertoires in COVID-19. Clones were sequenced by immunoSEQ multiplex PCR, and TCRdb holds only the in-frame ones, with some missing. The data hold about 120,000 clones, with roughly 84% observed a single time. Sequencing input: PBMCs or T cells enriched from blood (not recorded which). These receptors were taken from a woman aged 25 to 39 who had recovered from COVID-19. Both conserved end residues are part of each CDR3. Each record gives: CDR3 length, clone size, D gene, J gene, V gene, CDR3 protein. The D gene is left open where the match is weak. Where a row states a size, it is once, few, many or the class of an expanded clone; other rows omit it.

CDR3 length: 18; clone size: NA; D gene: NA; J gene: TRBJ2-4; V gene: TRBV7-7; CDR3 protein: CASSFGLRRAFAKNIQYF
CDR3 length: 17; clone size: NA; D gene: TRBD1; J gene: TRBJ1-2; V gene: TRBV28; CDR3 protein: CASSSRTGGLINYGYTF
CDR3 length: 16; clone size: once; D gene: NA; J gene: TRBJ1-4; V gene: TRBV28; CDR3 protein: CASSRGGARANEKLFF
CDR3 length: 15; clone size: once; D gene: TRBD1; J gene: TRBJ2-1; V gene: TRBV5-4; CDR3 protein: CASSPRTGDFSEQFF
CDR3 length: 12; clone size: NA; D gene: NA; J gene: TRBJ1-1; V gene: TRBV20-1; CDR3 protein: CSASLRGKEAFF
CDR3 length: 15; clone size: NA; D gene: TRBD2; J gene: TRBJ2-7; V gene: TRBV3-1/TRBV3-2; CDR3 protein: CASSPSPSGRYEQYF
CDR3 length: 12; clone size: NA; D gene: NA; J gene: TRBJ1-2; V gene: TRBV29-1; CDR3 protein: CSNIGEGYGYTF
CDR3 length: 13; clone size: NA; D gene: NA; J gene: TRBJ2-7; V gene: TRBV19; CDR3 protein: CASRSEVSYEQYF
CDR3 length: 15; clone size: NA; D gene: NA; J gene: TRBJ1-5; V gene: TRBV19; CDR3 protein: CASSFRQGGNQPQHF
CDR3 length: 13; clone size: few; D gene: NA; J gene: TRBJ2-7; V gene: TRBV7-8; CDR3 protein: CASSLNRDPEQYF
CDR3 length: 15; clone size: NA; D gene: TRBD2; J gene: TRBJ2-5; V gene: TRBV7-9; CDR3 protein: CASSPRASGGETQYF
CDR3 length: 15; clone size: NA; D gene: NA; J gene: TRBJ1-2; V gene: TRBV6-1; CDR3 protein: CASSEGAPSPYGYTF
CDR3 length: 16; clone size: NA; D gene: NA; J gene: TRBJ2-2; V gene: TRBV19; CDR3 protein: CASTLRRGLNTGELFF
CDR3 length: 13; clone size: NA; D gene: NA; J gene: TRBJ2-7; V gene: TRBV12-3/TRBV12-4; CDR3 protein: CASSPGQNYEQYF
CDR3 length: 12; clone size: NA; D gene: NA; J gene: TRBJ2-1; V gene: TRBV19; CDR3 protein: CASSIDLGVQFF
CDR3 length: 15; clone size: NA; D gene: NA; J gene: TRBJ2-6; V gene: TRBV20-1; CDR3 protein: CSASEDNSGANVLTF
CDR3 length: 15; clone size: NA; D gene: NA; J gene: TRBJ1-5; V gene: TRBV19; CDR3 protein: CASSMGATGNQPQHF
CDR3 length: 14; clone size: NA; D gene: NA; J gene: TRBJ1-5; V gene: TRBV19; CDR3 protein: CASSPAGSNQPQHF
CDR3 length: 15; clone size: once; D gene: TRBD1; J gene: TRBJ1-4; V gene: TRBV5-4; CDR3 protein: CASSVRQGANEKLFF
CDR3 length: 17; clone size: NA; D gene: TRBD2; J gene: TRBJ2-5; V gene: TRBV3-1/TRBV3-2; CDR3 protein: CASSTGLAGVGGETQYF
CDR3 length: 16; clone size: NA; D gene: NA; J gene: TRBJ2-2; V gene: TRBV7-3; CDR3 protein: CASSSSSGVYPGELFF
CDR3 length: 16; clone size: NA; D gene: TRBD2; J gene: TRBJ2-1; V gene: TRBV11-1; CDR3 protein: CASSATGTSGSVEQFF
CDR3 length: 12; clone size: once; D gene: NA; J gene: TRBJ2-7; V gene: TRBV6-5; CDR3 protein: CASSRLMGEQYF
CDR3 length: 14; clone size: once; D gene: NA; J gene: TRBJ2-3; V gene: TRBV6-6; CDR3 protein: CASSYAISTDTQYF
CDR3 length: 13; clone size: few; D gene: NA; J gene: TRBJ2-7; V gene: TRBV30; CDR3 protein: CAWSVSGSYEQYF
CDR3 length: 15; clone size: NA; D gene: TRBD1; J gene: TRBJ1-3; V gene: TRBV11-2; CDR3 protein: CASSRTGAWGNTIYF
CDR3 length: 15; clone size: NA; D gene: TRBD2; J gene: TRBJ2-1; V gene: TRBV14; CDR3 protein: CASSQFSGGYNEQFF
CDR3 length: 13; clone size: NA; D gene: NA; J gene: TRBJ2-2; V gene: TRBV7-2; CDR3 protein: CASSPGEPGELFF
CDR3 length: 16; clone size: NA; D gene: TRBD2; J gene: TRBJ2-2; V gene: TRBV13; CDR3 protein: CASSLTGGPGTGELFF
CDR3 length: 15; clone size: NA; D gene: TRBD2; J gene: TRBJ2-7; V gene: TRBV7-6; CDR3 protein: CASSLEPSGTYEQYF
CDR3 length: 12; clone size: NA; D gene: NA; J gene: TRBJ1-1; V gene: TRBV7-6; CDR3 protein: CASSPRDTEAFF
CDR3 length: 15; clone size: NA; D gene: TRBD1; J gene: TRBJ2-5; V gene: TRBV24-1; CDR3 protein: CATSDLTGGGETQYF
CDR3 length: 15; clone size: NA; D gene: TRBD2; J gene: TRBJ2-1; V gene: TRBV7-9; CDR3 protein: CASSLGLAGGNEQFF
CDR3 length: 11; clone size: NA; D gene: NA; J gene: TRBJ2-7; V gene: TRBV28; CDR3 protein: CASNQGYEQYF
CDR3 length: 15; clone size: NA; D gene: NA; J gene: TRBJ1-4; V gene: TRBV27; CDR3 protein: CASSAGGFLGEKLFF
CDR3 length: 14; clone size: once; D gene: NA; J gene: TRBJ1-1; V gene: TRBV18; CDR3 protein: CASSPQRGGTEAFF
CDR3 length: 14; clone size: NA; D gene: NA; J gene: TRBJ1-6; V gene: TRBV18; CDR3 protein: CASSPRGPDSPLHF
CDR3 length: 16; clone size: NA; D gene: NA; J gene: TRBJ1-5; V gene: TRBV6-1; CDR3 protein: CASSVHPTASNQPQHF
CDR3 length: 16; clone size: NA; D gene: TRBD2; J gene: TRBJ2-3; V gene: TRBV5-1; CDR3 protein: CASSPGTGGRTDTQYF
CDR3 length: 15; clone size: NA; D gene: NA; J gene: TRBJ1-2; V gene: TRBV6-5; CDR3 protein: CASTRGRAHNYGYTF
CDR3 length: 13; clone size: NA; D gene: NA; J gene: TRBJ2-3; V gene: TRBV29-1; CDR3 protein: CSVEASGTDTQYF
CDR3 length: 16; clone size: NA; D gene: TRBD1; J gene: TRBJ1-1; V gene: TRBV13; CDR3 protein: CASSSGRQGTNTEAFF
CDR3 length: 16; clone size: NA; D gene: TRBD1; J gene: TRBJ1-1; V gene: TRBV11-2; CDR3 protein: CASSLGLDRANTEAFF
CDR3 length: 12; clone size: once; D gene: NA; J gene: TRBJ1-5; V gene: TRBV19; CDR3 protein: CASSIAGQPQHF
CDR3 length: 16; clone size: NA; D gene: NA; J gene: TRBJ1-5; V gene: TRBV28; CDR3 protein: CASRPTGLRSNQPQHF
CDR3 length: 15; clone size: few; D gene: TRBD2; J gene: TRBJ2-1; V gene: TRBV6-6; CDR3 protein: CASSSNRLANNEQFF
CDR3 length: 17; clone size: NA; D gene: NA; J gene: TRBJ2-2; V gene: TRBV9; CDR3 protein: CASSPRGEVMRTGELFF
CDR3 length: 15; clone size: NA; D gene: TRBD1; J gene: TRBJ2-3; V gene: TRBV19; CDR3 protein: CASTPAEDRGGTQYF
CDR3 length: 14; clone size: NA; D gene: NA; J gene: TRBJ1-3; V gene: TRBV30; CDR3 protein: CAWSGTGSGNTIYF
CDR3 length: 13; clone size: NA; D gene: TRBD1; J gene: TRBJ2-7; V gene: TRBV29-1; CDR3 protein: CSVAKDRGREQYF
CDR3 length: 15; clone size: NA; D gene: NA; J gene: TRBJ2-7; V gene: TRBV18; CDR3 protein: CASSPLNRGGYEQYF